Each of the 32 T cell receptor beta chains below was sequenced from the same sample in a study of spatial heterogeneity in lung cancer. TCRdb re-called the 5' RACE reads through MiXCR, storing one row per CDR3 protein. The sample records tens of thousands of distinct CDR3 sequences, over 8.5% being singletons. The time point was: sample taken at primary tumor resection. Tumor, nontumor lung or frozen PBMC supplied whole RNA, sequenced without sorting. The source was PBMCs, collected at surgery. Receptors were obtained from a male donor with early-stage non-small cell lung cancer.

This clonotype was picked up many times. V and J are TRBV20-1 and TRBJ1-6, with a possible D match to TRBD1 (5 bases). This CDR3 has 13 residues. V dropped 6 bases and J dropped 10 bases, with 16 bases sitting between them. Germline V gives CDR1 DFQATT, CDR2 SNEGSKA (reference sequence). The CDR3 coding sequence is TGCAGTGCCCGTGAAGGAGGGGAATCACCCCTCCACTTT. Translating gives CSAREGGESPLHF.

This clonotype was seen more than once but under ten times. This chain links TRBV27 with TRBJ2-2, with D possibly being TRBD1 or TRBD2 (5 bases each). Germline CDR1 reads MNHEY; CDR2 reads SMNVEV (reference sequence). V lost 8 bases to trimming and J lost 3 bases, with 13 bases between them. The CDR3 has 14 amino acids. Here the CDR3 DNA reads TGTGCCAGCCGTGGGACCTGGGACACCGGGGAGCTGTTTTTT. It is translated as CASRGTWDTGELFF.

This clonotype appeared a few times. This chain joins TRBV12-3 or TRBV12-4 and TRBJ2-2, with 9 bases matching TRBD1. Trimming removed 6 bases from V and 1 base from J; junction bases left unmatched: 6. CDR3 size: 16 residues. CDR3 nucleotide sequence: TGTGCCAGCAGGCATCCGGGACAGGGGAACACCGGGGAGCTGTTTTTT. This translates into CASRHPGQGNTGELFF.

This clonotype has more than one count but fewer than ten. Here the CDR3 reads CASSIRLAIDTQYF. The CDR3 coding sequence is TGTGCCAGTAGTATAAGACTAGCGATCGATACGCAGTATTTT. The chain combines TRBV19 with TRBJ2-3; 8 nucleotides line up with TRBD2. Germline values: CDR1 LNHDA, CDR2 SQIVND (reference sequence). J gave up 6 bases and V 2 bases, and 4 bases lay outside the gene matches. CDR3 length equals 14 residues. Based on the CDR3 plus reference TRBV19 and TRBJ2-3, the full variable domain is DGGITQSPKYLFRKEGQNVTLSCEQNLNHDAMYWYRQDPGQGLRLIYYSQIVNDFQKGDIAEGYSVSREKKESFPLTVTSAQKNPTAFYLCASSIRLAIDTQYFGPGTRLTVL.

This clonotype appeared many times. The chain combines TRBV7-2 with TRBJ2-5; D is uncertain. Trimming removed 6 bases at V and 5 bases at J, with 7 bases between. Germline V gene data show CDR1 as SGHTA and CDR2 as FQGNSA. The CDR3 contains 11 residues. The CDR3 region has the DNA TGTGCCAGCAGTAGTAGGGAGACCCAGTACTTC. Amino acid sequence: CASSSRETQYF.

This rearrangement joins TRBV11-2 to TRBJ1-1, with D hard to call. CDR3 length: 16 amino acids. CDR1 and CDR2 from the germline V gene are SGHAT and FQNNGV. The V end lost 0 bases, the J end lost 2 bases, and 13 bases lay between the germline ends. CDR3 protein: CASSLDLVQPNTEAFF. The CDR3 coding sequence is TGTGCCAGCAGCTTAGATTTAGTACAGCCAAACACTGAAGCTTTCTTT.

This clonotype was picked up many times. The DNA for the CDR3 is TGTGCCAGCTCACCACGCGGGAGTGACACAGATACGCAGTATTTT. This gives the protein CASSPRGSDTDTQYF. The rearrangement links TRBV18 to TRBJ2-3, with 7 bases fitting TRBD2. CDR1 and CDR2 (germline): KGHSH, LQKENI. V lost 1 base and J lost 2; bases outside the gene matches: 3. The CDR3 contains 15 residues.

Ten or more counts support this clonotype. The chain couples TRBV12-3 or TRBV12-4 to TRBJ2-7; TRBD1 matches at 8 bases. V lost 5 bases, J lost 2 bases, and 8 bases stayed unmatched. The CDR3 has 15 amino acids. CDR3 protein: CASSPLRDRTYEQYF. CDR3 DNA sequence: TGTGCCAGCAGTCCACTCCGGGACAGGACCTACGAGCAGTACTTC.

The sample holds a few counts of this clonotype. J is TRBJ2-3 and V is TRBV20-1; no firm D call. CDR1 is DFQATT, CDR2 SNEGSKA, per germline (reference sequence). With 4 bases removed from V and 6 bases from J, the gap between germline ends came to 17 bases. The CDR3 has 14 amino acids. The chain's CDR3 is CSATLGSAWDTQYF. CDR3 sequence (DNA): TGCAGTGCTACCTTAGGTTCGGCCTGGGATACGCAGTATTTT.

This clonotype turned up a few times. V is TRBV29-1 and J is TRBJ2-7; a weak D match, TRBD2 (5 bases). CDR3 size: 14 residues. V was pared by 2 bases and J by 3 bases, with 14 bases between. Germline CDR1 and CDR2: SQVTM and ANQGSEA. As DNA, the CDR3 is TGCAGCGTTGAACGGACTGGCCAAGGCTACGAGCAGTACTTC. Residues: CSVERTGQGYEQYF.

This clonotype turned up a few times. The chain carries TRBV24-1 and TRBJ2-3; 8 bases fit TRBD2. Germline assignment: CDR1 KGHDR and CDR2 SFDVKD. The J segment lost 3 bases and the V segment lost 3 bases, leaving 7 bases of the junction unmatched. The CDR3 length is 16 residues. The CDR3 loop is CATSDRREGLTDTQYF. The CDR3 DNA follows: TGTGCCACCAGTGATCGCCGGGAGGGCCTGACAGATACGCAGTATTTT.

The chain combines TRBV20-1 with TRBJ2-1, with D perhaps TRBD1 or TRBD2 (5 bases each). This CDR3 region has 15 residues. The V gene's germline CDR1 is DFQATT and CDR2 SNEGSKA (reference sequence). Trimming left V 1 base short and J 0 bases short, with 10 bases between. CDR3 sequence reads: CSARVWGSSYNEQFF. The CDR3 region has the DNA TGCAGTGCTAGAGTTTGGGGGAGCTCCTACAATGAGCAGTTCTTC.

As concerns this clonotype: This sequence may be a read error, since a much larger clone differs from it by one base. The V and J genes are TRBV18 and TRBJ2-5; D is uncertain. The CDR3 is 15 residues long. Germline CDR1 is KGHSH and CDR2 is LQKENI. Here the CDR3 DNA reads TGTGCCAGCTCACCACTAGGTGTAGCTCAAGAGACCCGGTACTTC. This codes for CASSPLGVAQETRYF.

In its sample, this clonotype was seen many times. The chain recombines TRBV20-1 with TRBJ2-3; 7 bases line up with TRBD2. Looked up from germline, CDR1 is DFQATT and CDR2 is SNEGSKA (reference sequence). Trimming at V came to 5 bases and at J to 0 bases, leaving 8 bases not matched to a gene. The CDR3 loop spans 15 amino acids. CDR3 coding DNA: TGCAGTGCTGCTTCTTCTAGCGGTAGCACAGATACGCAGTATTTT. It specifies CSAASSSGSTDTQYF.

The chain uses TRBV9 and TRBJ1-2, with TRBD1 matching over 11 bases. Per germline, CDR1 SGDLS and CDR2 YYNGEE. V shed 5 bases and J 1 base; nucleotides not matched to a gene: 10. The CDR3 has 17 amino acids. The CDR3 loop reads CASRPSAGTGGNYGYTF. The CDR3 coding sequence is TGTGCCAGCAGACCCTCGGCCGGGACAGGGGGTAACTATGGCTACACCTTC.

Many counts were recorded for this clonotype. As DNA, the CDR3 is TGCGCCATGTCTAGCGGCTCGGACAATGAGCAGTTCTTC. This translates into CAMSSGSDNEQFF. The chain carries TRBV10-1 and TRBJ2-1, with 7 bases that match TRBD2. The CDR3 spans 13 residues. CDR1 and CDR2 from the germline V gene are WNHNN and SYGVQD (reference sequence). V lost 10 bases, J lost 5 bases, and 8 bases stayed unmatched.

This clonotype was counted ten times or more. The chain is built from TRBV4-3 and TRBJ2-3, with TRBD2 matching over 7 bases. Germline V gene data show CDR1 as LGHNA and CDR2 as YSLEER. Trimming took 5 bases from V and 3 from J; bases not matched to a gene: 14. The CDR3 spans 17 residues. The CDR3 here is CASSAVSGAPWTDTQYF. Here the CDR3 DNA reads TGCGCCAGCAGCGCCGTAAGCGGGGCGCCCTGGACAGATACGCAGTATTTT.

This clonotype showed up many times. This sequence joins TRBV2 and TRBJ1-4, with 9 bases matching TRBD1. V lost 3 bases, J lost 7 bases, and 3 bases stayed unmatched. There are 14 residues in the CDR3. Germline V lookup: CDR1 SNHLY, CDR2 FYNNEI. The CDR3 sequence is CASSDRTGVEKLFF. In nucleotides, the CDR3 is TGTGCCAGCAGTGACAGGACAGGGGTTGAAAAACTGTTTTTT.

The V and J genes are TRBV20-1 and TRBJ2-1; 13 nucleotides line up with TRBD2. CDR3 size: 16 residues. The germline V gene has CDR1 DFQATT and CDR2 SNEGSKA (reference sequence). V trimming: 3 bases; J trimming: 0 bases; junction bases outside the gene matches: 2. The CDR3 bases are TGCAGTGCTAGCAGACTAGCGGGAGGCTCCTACAATGAGCAGTTCTTC. Amino acids: CSASRLAGGSYNEQFF.

This clonotype was picked up many times. The chain has TRBV29-1 and TRBJ1-4, with D unresolved. The CDR3 spans 12 residues. The germline V gene has CDR1 SQVTM and CDR2 ANQGSEA. The germline V and J ends were trimmed by 3 bases and 4 bases, with 6 bases remaining between them. CDR3: CSVEDHNEKLFF. The CDR3 DNA follows: TGCAGCGTTGAGGACCATAATGAAAAACTGTTTTTT.

The sample holds many counts of this clonotype. The gene calls are TRBV18 and TRBJ1-1; 9 bases line up with TRBD1. V was clipped by 4 bases and J by 5 bases; unmatched bases: 5. The germline CDR1 and CDR2 sequences are KGHSH and LQKENI. This CDR3 comprises 14 residues. Here the CDR3 DNA reads TGTGCCAGCTCACTCGGGACAGGGAGGACTGAAGCTTTCTTT. Translation gives CASSLGTGRTEAFF.

Many counts were recorded for this clonotype. The rearrangement joins TRBV10-3 to TRBJ1-5; TRBD1 matches at 7 bases. Germline CDR1 reads ENHRY; CDR2 reads SYGVKD. V lost 10 bases and J lost 7; bases outside the gene matches: 10. The CDR3 extends over 13 amino acids. The DNA for the CDR3 is TGTGCCACCTCGACAGGGCGAGGGCAGCCCCAGCATTTT. It codes for CATSTGRGQPQHF.

This clonotype was seen more than once but under ten times. The J gene is TRBJ1-2, the V gene TRBV7-2; the match to TRBD1 covers 8 bases. This CDR3 has 14 residues. V shed 0 bases and J 8 bases; nucleotides not matched to a gene: 5. CDR1 SGHTA and CDR2 FQGNSA come from the germline V gene. The CDR3 here is CASSLAQGAPGYTF. The CDR3 DNA is TGTGCCAGCAGCTTAGCGCAGGGGGCGCCGGGCTACACCTTC.

There are many counts of this clonotype. One end of the junction fails to match germline, which may point to a read error. This chain links TRBV6-2 or TRBV6-3 with TRBJ2-7; D is undetermined. In germline, CDR1 is MNHEY, CDR2 SVGEGT. This CDR3 spans 11 amino acids. The CDR3 protein is CASGRSHEQYF. For the CDR3, the DNA is TGTGCCAGCGGACGCTCCCACGAGCAGTACTTC.

This clonotype was counted ten times or more. The chain has TRBV6-2 or TRBV6-3 and TRBJ1-2; D remains ambiguous. Trimming shortened V by 5 bases and J by 2 bases, and 9 bases separated the two germline ends. The CDR3 loop spans 13 amino acids. The germline V gene encodes CDR1 MNHEY and CDR2 SVGEGT. CDR3: CASSPTKNYGYTF. CDR3 coding DNA: TGTGCCAGCAGTCCGACGAAGAACTATGGCTACACCTTC.

Ten or more counts support this clonotype. The chain couples TRBV5-1 to TRBJ1-1; D is perhaps TRBD1 (6 bases). Trimming cost V 4 bases and J 1 base, with 14 bases left between them. From germline, CDR1 is SGHRS and CDR2 YFSETQ. The CDR3 consists of 15 residues. CDR3 in amino acids: CASSPGHAPNTEAFF. The CDR3 DNA reads TGCGCCAGCAGCCCGGGACACGCTCCGAACACTGAAGCTTTCTTT.

This clonotype came up a few times. The rearrangement links TRBV12-3 or TRBV12-4 to TRBJ1-6, with D unclear. The CDR3 is made up of 15 amino acids. The V end lost 7 bases, the J end lost 3 bases, and 13 bases lay between the germline ends. The CDR3 loop is CASTNLKDYNSPLHF. CDR3 nucleotides: TGTGCCAGCACTAACTTAAAGGACTATAATTCACCCCTCCACTTT.

Ten or more counts support this clonotype. The chain combines TRBV29-1 with TRBJ2-7, with 10 nucleotides matching TRBD1. J gave up 1 base and V 6 bases, and 6 bases lay outside the gene matches. The CDR3 sequence is 14 residues long. Germline CDR1 and CDR2: SQVTM and ANQGSEA. CDR3 amino acids: CSVRGQGSSYEQYF. The CDR3, as DNA: TGCAGCGTCCGGGGACAGGGGTCTTCCTACGAGCAGTACTTC.

This clonotype was found a few times. The CDR3 here is CASRMGTSANYGYTF. The CDR3 DNA sequence: TGCGCCAGCAGAATGGGGACATCAGCTAACTATGGCTACACCTTC. V is TRBV5-1 and J is TRBJ1-2; possibly TRBD1 for D (6 bases). Per the germline V gene, CDR1 is SGHRS and CDR2 is YFSETQ. The CDR3 consists of 15 residues. Between the trimmed V and J ends, which lost 5 bases and 0 bases, there was a span of 14 bases. The full variable domain, rest sourced from reference TRBV5-1 and TRBJ1-2, is KAGVTQTPRYLIKTRGQQVTLSCSPISGHRSVSWYQQTPGQGLQFLFEYFSETQRNKGNFPGRFSGRQFSNSRSEMNVSTLELGDSALYLCASRMGTSANYGYTFGSGTRLTVV.

The sample holds many counts of this clonotype. The CDR3 sequence: CASSPRQGAPTGELFF. CDR3 coding DNA: TGTGCCAGCTCACCACGGCAGGGGGCGCCCACCGGGGAGCTGTTTTTT. The J gene is TRBJ2-2, the V gene TRBV18; 8 nucleotides agree with TRBD1. Germline loops: CDR1 KGHSH, CDR2 LQKENI. V shed 1 base and J 4 bases; nucleotides not matched to a gene: 5. There are 16 residues in the CDR3.

This clonotype was seen at least ten times. The genes are TRBV12-3 or TRBV12-4 and TRBJ1-5; D is uncertain. The CDR3 contains 14 residues. The ends were cut back, 6 bases at V and 3 bases at J, with 12 bases in the middle. The CDR3, as DNA: TGTGCCAGCAGCCCCGGACTTTTCAATCAGCCCCAGCATTTT. Its translation: CASSPGLFNQPQHF.

This clonotype appeared a few times. This chain uses TRBV12-5 with TRBJ2-1; weak D call: TRBD1 (5 bases). The V end was cut by 7 bases, the J end by 9 bases, with 16 bases between. Germline V gene lookup returns CDR1 LGHNT and CDR2 FRNRAP. The CDR3 runs to 13 residues. CDR3 sequence: CASASDIWGEQFF. Written as DNA, the CDR3 is TGTGCTAGTGCCTCGGACATTTGGGGTGAGCAGTTCTTC. The full variable domain, with the rest looked up from reference TRBV12-5 and TRBJ2-1, is DARVTQTPRHKVTEMGQEVTMRCQPILGHNTVFWYRQTMMQGLELLAYFRNRAPLDDSGMPKDRFSAEMPDATLATLKIQPSEPRDSAVYFCASASDIWGEQFFGPGTRLTVL.